This TCR beta chain was captured in a study of human T cells and chemical hapten exposure (TCRdb year 2021). Regarding the study in general: For sensitization, 2% DPC in acetone was applied to a 2 cm by 2 cm area of upper inner arm skin. Patch testing was performed on the upper back with Finn chambers containing 0.01% DPC, and the patch tests were scored after 6 days according to International Contact Dermatitis Research Group standards. Most of the patients in the cohort were female, and the cohort covered alopecia areata with under or over 50% scalp involvement, alopecia totalis and alopecia universalis. The study tracked peripheral blood TCR repertoire changes in vivo during primary and secondary sensitization to the hapten diphenylcyclopropenone (DPC) in alopecia patients. Libraries were combined into a pool for sequencing, and differences in TCR yield between samples came mainly from small differences in library volumes within the pool. Blood was sampled from patients pre-sensitization (week 0) and at 2, 6 and about 24 weeks after DPC sensitization. For TCR sequencing, blood came from 25 to 35 alopecia patients at anywhere from one to four time points (pre-sensitization, 2, 6 and 24 weeks). Patients additionally received weekly therapeutic DPC doses to the scalp throughout the approximately 24-week study period.

Interpreted using the paper, the time point label stands for: patch test 1, 2 weeks after DPC sensitization. Interpreted using the paper, the treatment or condition label stands for: therapeutic diphenylcyclopropenone sensitization with weekly scalp DPC. At every patch-test visit, the blood draw took place before the patch test was put on. Eligible patients were aged 18 to 70, diagnosed with alopecia, deemed suitable for DPC therapy, and excluded if pregnant. Total RNA was extracted from unfractionated whole blood collected in Tempus Blood RNA tubes. Library method: RACE. Sequencing was performed on a NextSeq 500. During library preparation, unique molecular identifiers were attached to individual cDNA molecules so that TCRs could be counted in a quantitative, reproducible way. Both TCR alpha and TCR beta chains were sequenced from each blood RNA sample. From the authors' description of their analysis: A median of about 87,000 TCRs per sample was observed, with a range of about 23,224 to 750,000. V, J and CDR3 annotation of the TCR reads was carried out using the Decombinator software suite. For PS versus PT1 abundance plots, all samples were subsampled to the same number of TCRs (28,000). TCRs were defined as expanded if absent before sensitization and observed at least eight times at the 2-week time point. The raw public data were reprocessed by TCRdb itself: fastp quality trimming at Q25, MiXCR clonotype calling, in-frame beta chains only. Every CDR3 protein is listed once, alongside the most common genes and DNA of its rows. These V and J calls rely on TCRdb rather than the paper's analysis. The sample table records roughly 86,000 distinct CDR3 sequences; 8% to 11% of these occur just once. Less than 2.5% of the sample comes from the top ten.

The investigation overall reported the following: Alopecia, a presumed autoimmune disease, was present in all patients, so the immune response of the patients might differ from that of healthy individuals. Expanded TCRs formed significantly more large CDR3 similarity clusters than pre-sensitization or healthy control sets, consistent with antigen-driven responses. DPC sensitization did not change how many TCRs were above 1 in 1000 frequency, and no evidence was found of alterations in global repertoire structure. A positive correlation was found between the number of PT1 expanded TCRs and patch test score, with significance reached at thresholds 8, 16 and 32 but not 4. After repeated subsampling, the strength of the expansion versus patch-test correlation and the threshold at which it became significant changed.

This clonotype turned up a few times. This clone's antigen is unknown. Base qualities are missing; no much larger clone stands one base away. Trimming at the junction amounts to 4 bases on V and 3 bases on J, and the germline ends lie 17 bases apart. Based on the germline V gene (reference sequence), the CDR1 and CDR2 sequences are SGHNT and YYREEE. From the cysteine up to the valine, the CDR3 has a length of 15 residues. Of the read, only the CDR3 DNA is kept; its 45 bases are in frame from base 1. This TCR was recovered from a man in his forties or fifties with alopecia areata. Some clones in this sample may be carry-over from other donors' samples. The chain was built from TRBV5-4 and TRBJ2-7; 5 matching bases give a weak D call of TRBD2. Sequenced here: whole blood, sampled in connection with sensitization to the hapten diphenylcyclopropenone (DPC). The CDR3 reads as follows: CASSPEIAGNYEQYV. The nucleotide sequence is TGTGCCAGCAGCCCCGAGATAGCCGGGAACTACGAGCAGTACGTC.